This record looks at one TCR beta chain sequence and its context. The antigen is undetermined. Regarding donors, all were healthy bone marrow donors. The CDR3 runs 15 residues. Germline CDR1 MNHEY, CDR2 SMNVEV (reference sequence). The junction had 11 bases not matched to a gene; V was cut back by 3 bases and J by 6 bases. The sample comes from a study of cytomegalovirus exposure and HLA in healthy donors. Primers for the PCR totalled 60 Vbeta and 13 Jbeta. Sequencing used immunoSEQ multiplex PCR; TCRdb keeps in-frame clones, though not all of them. The profile shows around 91,000 clones, approximately 89% of them singletons. Study outcomes and limitations: In a later analysis, CMV-associated beta chains were mostly HLA-associated, it appeared. Common viral pathogens were later found to be apparently linked to several of the most significant clusters.

The receptor was derived from a man aged 25 to 45 in good health and CMV-seropositive. The rearrangement links TRBV27 to TRBJ2-7; 7 bases agree with TRBD2. The material sequenced was PBMCs. The CDR3: CASSFGGSNLSEQYF. The CDR3 DNA follows: TGTGCCAGCAGTTTTGGCGGGAGTAATCTCAGCGAGCAGTACTTC.